This entry is about one T cell receptor beta chain. What it binds is not known. The record originates from a study of blood T cells in healthy people across ages. Study-level findings and limits: Per-million-T-cell TCR beta diversity fell roughly linearly with age.

The CDR3 extends over 14 amino acids. In germline, CDR1 is SGHRS, CDR2 YFSETQ. The germline V and J ends were trimmed by 1 base and 5 bases, with 10 bases remaining between them. Primers used in a second PCR of about 7 to 11 cycles were a sample-barcoded 5' primer and a J-beta primer mix. TCRdb recomputed calls from the 5' RACE reads with MiXCR, one row per CDR3 protein. The table has approximately 1,100,000 distinct CDR3 sequences, more than 40% seen once. PBMCs were isolated at a quantity of at least 7 million per sample. This receptor was identified in a woman in her sixties in good health. V gene TRBV5-1 combines with J gene TRBJ2-1; D possibly corresponds to TRBD1 (6 bases). Sequencing used blood. CDR3 sequence (DNA): TGCGCCAGCAGCTTGCAAGGGACAAACAATGAGCAGTTCTTC. It is translated as CASSLQGTNNEQFF.